This section outlines one T cell receptor (beta chain) sequence together with its context. Its antigen has not been determined. No base quality values were provided; no much bigger clone lies one nucleotide off. The sample belongs to a study of T-cell memory formation after mild COVID-19 (dated by TCRdb to the early 2020s). About the full investigation: TCR sequence clusters from the two donors were largely donor specific. In two donors, T-cell clones that expanded and contracted after mild COVID-19 were followed by sequencing TCRalpha and TCRbeta repertoires longitudinally. Two young, previously healthy adult volunteers, one female and one male, were included in the cohort.

The V end gives up 6 bases and the J end 6 bases, leaving 4 bases in the junction not matched to a gene. Taken from the germline V gene, the CDR1 and CDR2 loops are SNHLY and FYNNEI. From the cysteine up to the phenylalanine, the CDR3 has a length of 12 residues. Only the CDR3 DNA is retained, 36 bases long and in frame from the first base. Ficoll-Paque density gradient centrifugation was the method used to isolate PBMCs. On the study overall, not on this receptor specifically: Clones that contracted from day 15 to 85 showed balanced CD4/CD8 phenotypes, whereas a second wave of clones that expanded from day 15 to 37 leaned towards CD4+. Contracting CD4+ clones were found mainly in CM and EM memory subsets, while CD8+ clones were enriched in EMRA. SARS-CoV-2 specificity was not confirmed for the second-wave clones peaking on day 37. Some responding clones were detected in pre-infection memory, which suggested that pre-existing cross-reactive memory T cells had joined the SARS-CoV-2 response. The study covered only a couple of mild cases, and larger cohorts including severe cases with pre-infection samples were considered necessary.

TCRdb records Illumina NovaSeq 6000 as the sequencer. cDNA libraries for TCRalpha and TCRbeta were prepared by 5'RACE using constant-segment primers, with sample barcodes and unique molecular identifiers added. Trizol reagent was used to extract RNA from every sample. The libraries were amplified in two PCR steps, and the second step added a second sample barcode and Illumina TruSeq adapters. Sequencing of the libraries was done on an Illumina NovaSeq, producing 2 x 150 bp paired-end reads. Regarding the original processing steps: Demultiplexing of reads and collapsing into UMI-guided consensus sequences were performed with migec v1.2.7. Using mixcr v2.1.11, UMI consensuses were aligned to TRA and TRB V and J templates and then assembled into clonotypes. Expanded or contracted clonotypes were those called significant by both edgeR and NoisET, with noise models trained on biological replicates. For edgeR calls, the thresholds were a false discovery rate-adjusted p below 0.01 and a log2 fold-change of 1. PCA with hierarchical clustering of max-normalized trajectories of the 1000 most abundant clonotypes was used as exploratory dynamics analysis. Separately sequenced CD4+ and CD8+ repertoires were used to assign a CD4 or CD8 phenotype to each responding clone. TCRdb itself trimmed the public reads at Q25 with fastp, ran MiXCR and retained productive beta chains. All rows with the same CDR3 protein become a single entry with the most common DNA and genes. Clone size and V and J calls follow TCRdb, not the original study. The sample table lists roughly 500,000 distinct CDR3 sequences, 20% of them with a count of one. The top ten clonotypes cover around 12% of the sample.

Sequencing was performed on PBMCs or a T cell subset sorted from them (not recorded which). The receptor was isolated from an adult woman who had mild COVID-19 (a few samples of this study predate the infection). The sample titles of this study are shuffled in the database, so cell type and time point are left out; the donor was told from shared clones. Here the chain combines TRBV2 and TRBJ2-7, and TRBD2 aligns with 8 junction nucleotides. The CDR3: CASSIAGGEQYF. The sequence in DNA is TGTGCCAGCAGCATCGCGGGGGGCGAGCAGTACTTC.